This note documents a single T cell receptor beta chain sequence. As yet, its antigen is unknown. Using immunoSEQ multiplex PCR, the repertoire was profiled, and TCRdb retains in-frame clones only, with some absent. The data contain 150,000 or so clones, about 89% of them singletons. This sample was taken from a study of T cell responses to AZD1222 COVID-19 vaccine. Study context: Analysis merged second doses at about 4 or about 12 weeks. Overall study results and limits: The donor group comprised mostly white British people and more females; the analysis possibly underestimated clonal diversity. Spike-specific TCR breadth and depth were elevated following two AZD1222 doses. Sampled repertoires all dated from after the peak T cell response.

J gave up 0 bases and V 4 bases, and 5 bases lay outside the gene matches. The CDR3 loop spans 15 amino acids. Germline V gives CDR1 KGHSH, CDR2 LQKENI. The starting material was peripheral blood, obtained on day 0 of AZD1222 vaccination. The sequence was collected from an adult in good health. The chain joins TRBV18 to TRBJ1-2; TRBD1 aligns across 7 bases. CDR3 DNA: TGTGCCAGCTCACAGCGGGACAGTCCTAACTATGGCTACACCTTC. It is translated as CASSQRDSPNYGYTF.